This T cell receptor (beta chain) was identified during a study of beta chain features in type 1 diabetes. Trimming took 4 bases from V and 8 from J, leaving 14 bases between them. The CDR3 consists of 13 residues. The V gene's germline CDR1 is MDHEN and CDR2 SYDVKM. Worth noting for this clone: Its target is unknown.

cDNA synthesis used the whole RNA isolate, giving expressed TCRB sequences. Assay: immunoSEQ multiplex PCR; the TCRdb copy retains only in-frame clones and omits some. Of fewer than 500,000 clones detected, around 13% appear once; the ten largest clones hold less than 0.04%. Overall study results and limits: Over-representation of high TCR-expressing cells was a possible consequence of cDNA sequencing. When Type 1 diabetes patients were examined, their TCRB CDR3s proved moderately but significantly shorter in all four CD4+ subsets.

The source of this sequence is a man aged 25 to 40 in good health. Sequencing input: naive CD4+ T cells from blood. The genes are TRBV28 and TRBJ1-2; no reliable D call. The CDR3 loop is CASSSTLREGYTF. In DNA form, the CDR3 reads TGTGCCAGCAGTTCCACTCTTAGGGAGGGCTACACCTTC.